This TCR beta chain originates from a study of blood T cell repertoires in COVID-19. Study-wide context: Specimens from acute and convalescent COVID-19 originated in the United States, Italy and Spain. T cells, B-cell-depleted T cells, or PBMCs provided the cDNA or gDNA that served as material.

Authors' processing steps: Amplification of reference gene primers was used by the study to estimate nucleated cell counts. Using immunoSEQ multiplex PCR, the repertoire was profiled, and TCRdb retains in-frame clones only, with some absent. For V, J and clone size, that table is used; D and trimming come from the DNA. The profile shows 150,000 to 200,000 clones, about 83% of them singletons. Germline V gene lookup returns CDR1 GTSNPN and CDR2 SVGIG (reference sequence). The CDR3 is 12 residues long. V lost 2 bases and J 5 bases, leaving 10 bases between the germline ends. It was during active infection that Seattle patients were enrolled and then longitudinally followed.

The chain couples TRBV30 to TRBJ2-7; tentatively, D is TRBD2 (5 bases). The specimen was peripheral blood. The sequence came from a woman aged 70 to 79 with COVID-19, enrolled during active disease. CDR3 DNA: TGTGCCTGGAGTACGGGGTCCCACGAGCAGTACTTC. This gives the protein CAWSTGSHEQYF.